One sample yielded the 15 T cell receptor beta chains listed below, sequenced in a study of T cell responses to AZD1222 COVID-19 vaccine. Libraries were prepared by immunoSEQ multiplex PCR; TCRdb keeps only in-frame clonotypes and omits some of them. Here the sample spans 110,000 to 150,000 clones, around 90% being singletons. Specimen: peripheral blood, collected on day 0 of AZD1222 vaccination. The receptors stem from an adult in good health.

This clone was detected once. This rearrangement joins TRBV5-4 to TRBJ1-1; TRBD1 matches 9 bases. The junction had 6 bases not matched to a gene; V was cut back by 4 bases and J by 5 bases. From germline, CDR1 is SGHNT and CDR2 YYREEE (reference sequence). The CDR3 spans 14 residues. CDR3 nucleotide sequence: TGTGCCAGCAGCATTGGACAGGGGAGGACTGAAGCTTTCTTT. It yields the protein CASSIGQGRTEAFF.

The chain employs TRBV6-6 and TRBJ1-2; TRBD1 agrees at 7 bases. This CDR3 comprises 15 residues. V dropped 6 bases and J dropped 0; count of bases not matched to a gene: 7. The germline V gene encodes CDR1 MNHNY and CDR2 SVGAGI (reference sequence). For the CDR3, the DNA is TGTGCCAGCAGCCACCGGACAGGAGCTAACTATGGCTACACCTTC. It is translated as CASSHRTGANYGYTF.

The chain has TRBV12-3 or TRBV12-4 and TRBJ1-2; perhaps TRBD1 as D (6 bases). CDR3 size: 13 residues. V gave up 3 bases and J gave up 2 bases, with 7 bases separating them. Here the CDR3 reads CASSLGQNYGYTF. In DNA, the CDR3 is TGTGCCAGCAGTTTGGGACAAAACTATGGCTACACCTTC.

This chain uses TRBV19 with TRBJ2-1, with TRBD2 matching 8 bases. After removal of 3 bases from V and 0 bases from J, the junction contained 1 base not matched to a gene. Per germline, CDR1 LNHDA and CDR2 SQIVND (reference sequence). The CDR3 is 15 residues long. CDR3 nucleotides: TGTGCCAGTAGTATGACTAGCGCCTCCTACAATGAGCAGTTCTTC. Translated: CASSMTSASYNEQFF.

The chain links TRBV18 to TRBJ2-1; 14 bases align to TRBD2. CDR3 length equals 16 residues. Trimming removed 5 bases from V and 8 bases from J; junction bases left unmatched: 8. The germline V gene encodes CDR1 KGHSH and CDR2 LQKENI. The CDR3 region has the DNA TGTGCCAGCTCAGACCGACTAGCGGGAGGGCGGTATGAGCAGTTCTTC. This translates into CASSDRLAGGRYEQFF.

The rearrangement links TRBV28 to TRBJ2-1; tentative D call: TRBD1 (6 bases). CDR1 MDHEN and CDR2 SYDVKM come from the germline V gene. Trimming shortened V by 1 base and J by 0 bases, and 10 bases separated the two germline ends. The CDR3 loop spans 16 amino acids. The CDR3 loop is CASSLFGRGSYNEQFF. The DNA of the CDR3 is TGTGCCAGCAGTTTATTCGGCAGGGGCTCCTACAATGAGCAGTTCTTC. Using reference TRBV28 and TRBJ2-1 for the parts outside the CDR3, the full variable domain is DVKVTQSSRYLVKRTGEKVFLECVQDMDHENMFWYRQDPGLGLRLIYFSYDVKMKEKGDIPEGYSVSREKKERFSLILESASTNQTSMYLCASSLFGRGSYNEQFFGPGTRLTVL.

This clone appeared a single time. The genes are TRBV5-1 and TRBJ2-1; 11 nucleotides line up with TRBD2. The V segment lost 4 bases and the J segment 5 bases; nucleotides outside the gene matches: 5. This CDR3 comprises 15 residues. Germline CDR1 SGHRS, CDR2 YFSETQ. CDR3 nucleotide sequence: TGCGCCAGCAGCGTTAGCGGGAGGGCCGACAATGAGCAGTTCTTC. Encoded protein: CASSVSGRADNEQFF.

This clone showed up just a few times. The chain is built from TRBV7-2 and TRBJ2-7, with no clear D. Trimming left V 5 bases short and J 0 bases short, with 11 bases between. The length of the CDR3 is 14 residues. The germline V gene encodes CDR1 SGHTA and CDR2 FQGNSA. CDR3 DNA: TGTGCCAGCAGCCCCTACAGCGCCTCCTACGAGCAGTACTTC. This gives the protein CASSPYSASYEQYF.

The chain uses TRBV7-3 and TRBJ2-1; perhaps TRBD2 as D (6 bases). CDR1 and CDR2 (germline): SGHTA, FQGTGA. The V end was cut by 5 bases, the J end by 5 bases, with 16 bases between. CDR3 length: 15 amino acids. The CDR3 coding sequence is TGTGCCAGCAGCCCAGCGCCTAGCGTAAACAATGAGCAGTTCTTC. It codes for CASSPAPSVNNEQFF.

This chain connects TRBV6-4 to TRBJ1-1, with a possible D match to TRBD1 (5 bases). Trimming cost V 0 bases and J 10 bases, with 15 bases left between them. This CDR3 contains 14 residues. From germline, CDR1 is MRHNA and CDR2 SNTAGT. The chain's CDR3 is CASSDSIGAGGAFF. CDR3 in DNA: TGTGCCAGCAGTGACTCGATAGGGGCGGGAGGAGCTTTCTTT.

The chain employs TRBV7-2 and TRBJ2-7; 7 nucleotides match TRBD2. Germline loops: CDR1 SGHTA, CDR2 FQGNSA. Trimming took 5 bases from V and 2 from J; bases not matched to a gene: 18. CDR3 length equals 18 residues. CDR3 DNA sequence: TGTGCCAGCAGCCCCGGTCCCCTCTCGCGGGAGATCCCCTACGAGCAGTACTTC. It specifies CASSPGPLSREIPYEQYF.

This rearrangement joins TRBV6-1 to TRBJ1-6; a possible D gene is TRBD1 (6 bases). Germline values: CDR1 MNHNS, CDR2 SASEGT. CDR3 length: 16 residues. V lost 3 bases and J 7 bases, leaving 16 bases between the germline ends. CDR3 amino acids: CASSETGGFGNSPLHF. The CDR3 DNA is TGTGCCAGCAGTGAGACCGGGGGCTTCGGGAATTCACCCCTCCACTTT.

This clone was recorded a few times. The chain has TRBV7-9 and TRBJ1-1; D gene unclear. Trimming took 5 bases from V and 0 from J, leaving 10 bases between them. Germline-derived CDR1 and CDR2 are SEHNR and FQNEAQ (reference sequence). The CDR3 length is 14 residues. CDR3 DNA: TGTGCCAGCAGCGTGGACGGATTGAACACTGAAGCTTTCTTT. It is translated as CASSVDGLNTEAFF. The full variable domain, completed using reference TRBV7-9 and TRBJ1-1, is DTGVSQNPRHKITKRGQNVTFRCDPISEHNRLYWYRQTLGQGPEFLTYFQNEAQLEKSRLLSDRFSAERPKGSFSTLEIQRTEQGDSAMYLCASSVDGLNTEAFFGQGTRLTVV.

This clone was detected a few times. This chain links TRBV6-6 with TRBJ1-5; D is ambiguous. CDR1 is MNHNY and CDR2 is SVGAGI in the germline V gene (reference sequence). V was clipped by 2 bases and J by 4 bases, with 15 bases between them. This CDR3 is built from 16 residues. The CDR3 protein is CASSYEPGGGNQPQHF. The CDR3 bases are TGTGCCAGCAGTTACGAACCAGGTGGAGGGAATCAGCCCCAGCATTTT.

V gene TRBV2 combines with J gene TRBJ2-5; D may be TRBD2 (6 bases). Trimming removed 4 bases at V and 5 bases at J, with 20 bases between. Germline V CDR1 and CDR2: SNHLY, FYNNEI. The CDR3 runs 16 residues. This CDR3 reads CASSVSGRGKGETQYF. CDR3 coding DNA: TGTGCCAGCAGTGTTAGCGGAAGGGGTAAGGGGGAGACCCAGTACTTC.